Sequencing of this TCR beta chain was carried out in a study of early T cells in non-severe SARS-CoV-2 infection. Study-wide background: Unsorted whole-blood RNA was sequenced in bulk, leaving chains unpaired.

Unique molecular identifiers tagged individual cDNA molecules. One entry per CDR3 protein results from TCRdb running MiXCR on the 5' RACE reads. The data hold 100,000 to 130,000 distinct CDR3 sequences, with about an eighth observed a single time. The germline V gene encodes CDR1 DFQATT and CDR2 SNEGSKA (reference sequence). Trimming pared 2 bases from V and 7 bases from J, leaving 20 bases between. The CDR3 length is 15 residues. The TCR was taken from an adult who was a healthcare worker with PCR-confirmed SARS-CoV-2 infection or an uninfected control (not recorded which). The chain recombines TRBV20-1 with TRBJ1-1; D is uncertain. Sequencing input: whole blood. This CDR3 reads CSARKRDGRSFEAFF. The CDR3 DNA reads TGCAGTGCTAGAAAGCGAGACGGACGGTCTTTTGAAGCTTTCTTT.